These 23 T cell receptor beta chains share one sample of origin, sequenced in a study of CD8 T cells in ankylosing spondylitis. TCRdb called the 5' RACE reads again in MiXCR, with one record for every CDR3 protein. The sample records about 52,000 distinct CDR3 sequences, about 7% being singletons. Sequenced input: blood, either unsorted or a sorted T cell fraction (not recorded which). The receptors were sampled from a female donor with ankylosing spondylitis or in good health (not recorded which).

This clonotype was detected ten times or more. The J gene is TRBJ1-6, the V gene TRBV20-1; no firm D call. This CDR3 region has 13 residues. Between the trimmed V and J ends, which lost 3 bases and 8 bases, there was a span of 11 bases. The germline V gene encodes CDR1 DFQATT and CDR2 SNEGSKA (reference sequence). The CDR3 sequence: CSASLRADSPLHF. The CDR3 coding sequence is TGCAGTGCTAGTTTAAGGGCTGATTCACCCCTCCACTTT.

The table lists this clonotype with many counts. The CDR3 nucleotides read TGTGCCAGCAGCAAAGAGAGGACAGGGGCTCAGCCCCAGCATTTT. It codes for CASSKERTGAQPQHF. The chain links TRBV21-1 to TRBJ1-5; the DNA was not used to check the table's D call, TRBD1. TRBV21-1 is recorded as a pseudogene. This CDR3 has 15 residues.

The sample holds many counts of this clonotype. The gene calls are TRBV5-1 and TRBJ1-6; no reliable D call. The CDR3 is 14 amino acids. Per the germline V gene, CDR1 is SGHRS and CDR2 is YFSETQ. Between the trimmed V and J ends, which lost 6 bases and 7 bases, there was a span of 14 bases. The CDR3 DNA reads as TGCGCCAGCACAGAGGGAGGGAAGAATTCACCCCTCCACTTT. Translation gives CASTEGGKNSPLHF.

This clonotype was recorded many times. The J gene is TRBJ1-1, the V gene TRBV6-2 or TRBV6-3; a possible D gene is TRBD1 (5 bases). This CDR3 comprises 13 residues. Germline loops: CDR1 MNHEY, CDR2 SVGEGT. The V end was cut by 5 bases, the J end by 1 base, with 8 bases between. As DNA, the CDR3 is TGTGCCAGCAGTACAGGATGGAACACTGAAGCTTTCTTT. This encodes CASSTGWNTEAFF.

The J gene is TRBJ2-5, the V gene TRBV20-1, with TRBD1 identical over 10 bases. Germline CDR1 DFQATT, CDR2 SNEGSKA (reference sequence). The V gene end was trimmed by 6 bases and the J gene end by 3 bases; junction bases not matched to a gene: 4. This CDR3 is 13 amino acids long. The CDR3 is CSASGTGEETQYF. CDR3 in DNA: TGCAGTGCATCCGGGACAGGGGAAGAGACCCAGTACTTC.

There are many counts of this clonotype. The rearrangement uses TRBV5-1 and TRBJ2-2, with D hard to call. This CDR3 region has 15 residues. In germline, CDR1 is SGHRS, CDR2 YFSETQ. V was pared by 0 bases and J by 4 bases, with 10 bases between. CDR3 sequence reads: CASSLVAVGTGELFF. The CDR3 nucleotides read TGCGCCAGCAGCTTGGTCGCGGTCGGCACCGGGGAGCTGTTTTTT.

This clonotype was seen at least ten times. The chain couples TRBV5-1 to TRBJ1-1, with D unresolved. This CDR3 is built from 13 residues. Trimming took off 3 bases at V and 7 bases at J, with 13 bases between the two ends. Germline assignment: CDR1 SGHRS and CDR2 YFSETQ. DNA of the CDR3: TGCGCCAGCAGCTCGGTTGGGTCGGGTGAAGCTTTCTTT. It encodes CASSSVGSGEAFF.

This clonotype was observed at least ten times. The chain carries TRBV6-4 and TRBJ1-2; 8 bases are shared with TRBD1. Germline CDR1 MRHNA, CDR2 SNTAGT. The CDR3 has 13 amino acids. The J segment lost 8 bases and the V segment lost 1 base, leaving 3 bases of the junction unmatched. CDR3 amino acids: CASSDWAGGGYTF. The CDR3 DNA reads TGTGCCAGCAGTGACTGGGCAGGGGGCGGCTACACCTTC.

There are many counts of this clonotype. The gene calls are TRBV6-1 and TRBJ2-3; D not resolved. The CDR3 runs to 13 residues. Trimming took off 10 bases at V and 5 bases at J, with 16 bases between the two ends. From germline, CDR1 is MNHNS and CDR2 SASEGT. The chain's CDR3 is CATEGPWRDTQYF. DNA of the CDR3: TGTGCCACTGAAGGCCCGTGGCGAGATACGCAGTATTTT.

This clonotype appeared many times. The V gene is TRBV20-1, the J gene TRBJ2-7, with D unclear. Germline assignment: CDR1 DFQATT and CDR2 SNEGSKA (reference sequence). V was shortened by 3 bases and J by 0 bases, with 12 bases between the two germline ends. The CDR3 extends over 14 amino acids. CDR3 DNA sequence: TGCAGTGCTAGTGTCAGTCCGGTCTCCTACGAGCAGTACGTC. Protein sequence: CSASVSPVSYEQYV.

This clonotype was counted at least ten times. J is TRBJ2-2 and V is TRBV12-3 or TRBV12-4; TRBD1 matches 7 bases. Trimming removed 6 bases from V and 6 bases from J; junction bases left unmatched: 4. The CDR3 has 13 residues. CDR3 protein: CASSRQGPGELFF. The CDR3 coding sequence is TGTGCCAGCAGCCGACAGGGACCCGGGGAGCTGTTTTTT.

Many counts were recorded for this clonotype. This chain links TRBV6-5 with TRBJ2-1, with D unresolved. The V end lost 11 bases, the J end lost 1 base, and 24 bases lay between the germline ends. CDR1 is MNHEY, CDR2 SVGAGI, per germline. The CDR3 contains 17 residues. The CDR3 loop is CASSPLSQNLSYNEQFF. The CDR3 DNA reads as TGTGCCTCGTCGCCCCTATCGCAGAACTTATCCTACAATGAGCAGTTCTTC.

This clonotype was picked up many times. The chain carries TRBV5-1 and TRBJ2-3; 10 bases agree with TRBD1. The CDR3 contains 17 residues. Germline V gene lookup returns CDR1 SGHRS and CDR2 YFSETQ. V dropped 0 bases and J dropped 1; count of bases not matched to a gene: 5. The CDR3 region has the DNA TGCGCCAGCAGCTTGGGACAGGGGGCCCCTGGCACAGATACGCAGTATTTT. It translates to CASSLGQGAPGTDTQYF.

This clonotype occurred many times. V gene TRBV11-2 combines with J gene TRBJ2-1; perhaps TRBD1 as D (7 bases). The CDR3 spans 15 residues. Between the trimmed V and J ends, which lost 7 bases and 2 bases, there was a span of 15 bases. Germline V gives CDR1 SGHAT, CDR2 FQNNGV. DNA for the CDR3: TGTGCCAGCACCCTCGCGGGACAGCCCTACAATGAGCAGTTCTTC. Translation gives CASTLAGQPYNEQFF.

V is TRBV7-8 and J is TRBJ2-3; 13 positions agree with TRBD2. Germline CDR1 SGHVS, CDR2 FQNEAQ. With 0 bases clipped from V and 4 bases from J, the junction kept 10 bases outside the gene matches. This CDR3 region has 19 residues. The CDR3 is CASSLAAGLAGVRADTQYF. The DNA of the CDR3 is TGTGCCAGCAGCTTAGCGGCCGGACTAGCGGGGGTGCGCGCAGATACGCAGTATTTT.

This clonotype was counted between two and nine times. The chain uses TRBV3-1 and TRBJ1-1, with D unresolved. The CDR3 is 14 amino acids. The V and J ends lost 3 bases and 11 bases respectively, with 19 bases between them. Germline CDR1 LGHDT, CDR2 YNNKEL (reference sequence). Here the CDR3 reads CASSHRDWAFEAFF. The CDR3 bases are TGTGCCAGCAGCCATCGCGACTGGGCATTTGAGGCTTTCTTT.

The chain is built from TRBV28 and TRBJ2-7, with 7 bases matching TRBD1. V was pared by 10 bases and J by 2 bases, with 11 bases of the junction left unmatched. The CDR3 has 14 amino acids. Per the germline V gene, CDR1 is MDHEN and CDR2 is SYDVKM. The CDR3 nucleotides read TGTGCCACCAATCGAGGGGGCCAAGCCTACGAGCAGTACGTC. Protein sequence: CATNRGGQAYEQYV.

This clonotype is deemed medium-sized. The chain joins TRBV5-1 to TRBJ2-2; D possibly matches TRBD1 or TRBD2 (6 bases each). The germline CDR1 and CDR2 sequences are SGHRS and YFSETQ. Trimming cost V 0 bases and J 3 bases, with 9 bases left between them. CDR3 length: 15 amino acids. CDR3 in amino acids: CASSLVGGDTGELFF. The DNA for the CDR3 is TGCGCCAGCAGCTTGGTGGGGGGCGACACCGGGGAGCTGTTTTTT.

This clonotype was counted ten times or more. This CDR3 is CASSLYKGELFF. The CDR3 nucleotides are TGTGCCAGCAGCTTATATAAGGGGGAGCTGTTTTTT. The V and J genes are TRBV13 and TRBJ2-2; D call uncertain. Trimming took off 2 bases at V and 8 bases at J, with 6 bases between the two ends. Germline CDR1 reads PRHDT; CDR2 reads FYEKMQ (reference sequence). CDR3 length: 12 residues.

Ten or more counts support this clonotype. The V call is TRBV5-4, the J call TRBJ1-1, with a weak D call TRBD1 (5 bases). The V end lost 0 bases, the J end lost 4 bases, and 13 bases lay between the germline ends. The CDR3 is made up of 15 amino acids. CDR1 and CDR2 from the germline V gene are SGHNT and YYREEE (reference sequence). CDR3 sequence: CASSLVRGWRTEAFF. CDR3 coding DNA: TGTGCCAGCAGCTTGGTAAGGGGCTGGCGCACTGAAGCTTTCTTT.

This clonotype was recorded many times. In nucleotides, the CDR3 is TGTGCCAGCAGCCCCCCCACAACCCCAGATACGCAGTATTTT. It specifies CASSPPTTPDTQYF. The genes are TRBV5-6 and TRBJ2-3, with D uncertain. Germline CDR1 is SGHDT and CDR2 is YYEEEE. Trimming pared 4 bases from V and 4 bases from J, leaving 13 bases between. The CDR3 has 14 residues.

This clonotype was found a few times. The V gene is TRBV7-2, the J gene TRBJ1-3; D is unresolved. The CDR3 has 13 amino acids. With 5 bases removed from V and 4 bases from J, the gap between germline ends came to 9 bases. The germline V gene encodes CDR1 SGHTA and CDR2 FQGNSA. In DNA, the CDR3 is TGTGCCAGCAGCCCTGGCGCCGGAAACACCATATATTTT. Its protein is CASSPGAGNTIYF.

This clonotype showed up just a few times. The V and J genes are TRBV6-2 or TRBV6-3 and TRBJ2-2, with D perhaps TRBD2 (7 bases). The V end lost 2 bases, the J end lost 4 bases, and 11 bases lay between the germline ends. The CDR3 has 15 residues. Looked up from germline, CDR1 is MNHEY and CDR2 is SVGEGT. The DNA for the CDR3 is TGTGCCAGCAGTTACGCGGGGGCCGGCACCGGGGAGCTGTTTTTT. This codes for CASSYAGAGTGELFF.